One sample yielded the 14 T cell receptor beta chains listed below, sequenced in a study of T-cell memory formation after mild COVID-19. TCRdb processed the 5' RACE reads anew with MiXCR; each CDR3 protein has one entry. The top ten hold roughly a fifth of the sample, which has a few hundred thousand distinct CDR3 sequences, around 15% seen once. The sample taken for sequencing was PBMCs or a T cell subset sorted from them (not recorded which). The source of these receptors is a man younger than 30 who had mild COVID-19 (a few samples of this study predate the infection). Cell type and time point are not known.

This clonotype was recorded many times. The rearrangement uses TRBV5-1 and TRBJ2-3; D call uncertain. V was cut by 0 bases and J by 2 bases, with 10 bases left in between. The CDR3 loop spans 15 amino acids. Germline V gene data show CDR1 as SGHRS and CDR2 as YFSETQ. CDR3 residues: CASSLARSATDTQYF. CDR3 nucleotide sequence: TGCGCCAGCAGCTTGGCGAGGTCCGCCACAGATACGCAGTATTTT.

CDR3 DNA sequence: TGTGCCATCAGTCCCGACAGCTCTGGGGCCAACGTCCTGACTTTC. Translating gives CAISPDSSGANVLTF. J is TRBJ2-6 and V is TRBV10-3, with D maybe TRBD1 (5 bases). Germline CDR1 ENHRY, CDR2 SYGVKD. Trimming removed 5 bases from V and 0 bases from J, with 8 bases in between. This CDR3 spans 15 amino acids.

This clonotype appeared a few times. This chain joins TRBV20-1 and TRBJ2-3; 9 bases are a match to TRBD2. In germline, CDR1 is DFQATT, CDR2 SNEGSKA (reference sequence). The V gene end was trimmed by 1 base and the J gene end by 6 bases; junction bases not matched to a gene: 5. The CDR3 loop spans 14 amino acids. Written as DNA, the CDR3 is TGCAGTGCTAGAGTAGCGGGGGCGGCTGATACGCAGTATTTT. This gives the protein CSARVAGAADTQYF.

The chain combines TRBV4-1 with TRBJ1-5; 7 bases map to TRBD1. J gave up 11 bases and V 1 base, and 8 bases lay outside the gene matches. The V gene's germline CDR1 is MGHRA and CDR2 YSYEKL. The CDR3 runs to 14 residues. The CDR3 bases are TGCGCCAGCAGCCAAGGCGACAGGGAGAATTCCCAGCATTTT. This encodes CASSQGDRENSQHF.

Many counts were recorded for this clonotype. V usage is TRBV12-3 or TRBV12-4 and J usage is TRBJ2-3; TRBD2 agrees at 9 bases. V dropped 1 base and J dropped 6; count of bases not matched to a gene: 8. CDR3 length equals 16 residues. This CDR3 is CASSLDSSGATDTQYF. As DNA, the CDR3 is TGTGCCAGCAGTTTAGATTCTAGCGGGGCAACGGATACGCAGTATTTT.

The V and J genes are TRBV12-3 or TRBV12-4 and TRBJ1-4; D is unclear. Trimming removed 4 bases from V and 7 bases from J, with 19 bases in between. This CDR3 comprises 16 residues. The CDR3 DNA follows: TGTGCCAGCAGTTCCTCTTCCGGGATCCGAGGTGAAAAACTGTTTTTT. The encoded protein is CASSSSSGIRGEKLFF.

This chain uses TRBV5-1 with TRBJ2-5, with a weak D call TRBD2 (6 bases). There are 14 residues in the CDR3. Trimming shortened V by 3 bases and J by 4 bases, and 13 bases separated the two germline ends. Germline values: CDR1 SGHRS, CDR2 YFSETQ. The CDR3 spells CASSSPYGGETQYF. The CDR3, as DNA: TGCGCCAGCAGCTCCCCCTACGGGGGAGAGACCCAGTACTTC.

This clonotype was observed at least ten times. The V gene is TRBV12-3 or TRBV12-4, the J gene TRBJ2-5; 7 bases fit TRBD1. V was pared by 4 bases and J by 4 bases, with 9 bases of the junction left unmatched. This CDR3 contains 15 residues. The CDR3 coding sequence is TGTGCCAGCAGTTACCGGACAGGCTCAGCAGAGACCCAGTACTTC. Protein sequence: CASSYRTGSAETQYF.

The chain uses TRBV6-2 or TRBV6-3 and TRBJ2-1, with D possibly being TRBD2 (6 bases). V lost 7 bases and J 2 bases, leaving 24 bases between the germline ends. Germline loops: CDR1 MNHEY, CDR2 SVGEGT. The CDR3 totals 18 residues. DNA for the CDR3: TGTGCCAGCACCCCGGCGGGAATGGCTACTCCTGCCTACAATGAGCAGTTCTTC. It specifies CASTPAGMATPAYNEQFF.

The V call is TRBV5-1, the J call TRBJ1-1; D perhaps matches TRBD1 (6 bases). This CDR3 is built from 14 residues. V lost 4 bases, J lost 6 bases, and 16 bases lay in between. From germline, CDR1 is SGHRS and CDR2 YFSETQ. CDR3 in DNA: TGCGCCAGCAGCCCCCTTAATGCAGGGGCTGAAGCTTTCTTT. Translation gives CASSPLNAGAEAFF.

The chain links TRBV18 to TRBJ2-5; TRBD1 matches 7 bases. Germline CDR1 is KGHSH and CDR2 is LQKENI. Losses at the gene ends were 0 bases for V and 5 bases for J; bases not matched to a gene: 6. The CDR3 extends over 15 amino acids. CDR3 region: CASSPPLGQVETQYF. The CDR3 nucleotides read TGTGCCAGCTCACCACCGCTCGGACAGGTGGAGACCCAGTACTTC.

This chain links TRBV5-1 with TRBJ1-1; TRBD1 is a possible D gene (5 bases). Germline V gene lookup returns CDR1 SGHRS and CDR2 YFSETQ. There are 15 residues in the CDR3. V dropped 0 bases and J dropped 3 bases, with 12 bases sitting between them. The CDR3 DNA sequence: TGCGCCAGCAGCTTGGATAGGGGATCGGACACTGAAGCTTTCTTT. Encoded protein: CASSLDRGSDTEAFF.

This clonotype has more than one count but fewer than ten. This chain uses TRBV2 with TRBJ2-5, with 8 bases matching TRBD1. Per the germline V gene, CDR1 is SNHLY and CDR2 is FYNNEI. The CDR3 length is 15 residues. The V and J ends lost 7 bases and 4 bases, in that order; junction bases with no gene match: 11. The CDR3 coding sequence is TGTGCCAGCACCTTAAATGGGGGACAGGTAGAGACCCAGTACTTC. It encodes CASTLNGGQVETQYF.

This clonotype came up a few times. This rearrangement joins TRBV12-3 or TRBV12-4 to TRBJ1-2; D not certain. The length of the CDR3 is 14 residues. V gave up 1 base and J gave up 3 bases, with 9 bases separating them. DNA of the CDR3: TGTGCCAGCAGTTTAGGGTGGGCGGACTATGGCTACACCTTC. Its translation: CASSLGWADYGYTF.